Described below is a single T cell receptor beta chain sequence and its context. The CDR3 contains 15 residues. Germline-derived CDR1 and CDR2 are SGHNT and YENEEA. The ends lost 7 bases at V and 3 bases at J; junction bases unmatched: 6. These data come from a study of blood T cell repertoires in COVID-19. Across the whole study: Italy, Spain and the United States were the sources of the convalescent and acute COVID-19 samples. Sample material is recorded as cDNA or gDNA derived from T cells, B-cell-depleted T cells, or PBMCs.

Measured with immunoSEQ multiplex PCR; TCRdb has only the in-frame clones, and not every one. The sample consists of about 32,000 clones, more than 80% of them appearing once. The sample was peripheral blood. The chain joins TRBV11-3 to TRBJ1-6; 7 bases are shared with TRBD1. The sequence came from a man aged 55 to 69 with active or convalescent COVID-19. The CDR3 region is CASKDRNHYNSPLHF. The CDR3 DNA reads TGTGCCAGCAAGGACAGGAACCACTATAATTCACCCCTCCACTTT.